The next 16 T cell receptor beta chains were all read from a single sample in a study of CD8+CD57+ T cells in acquired aplastic anemia. CD8+CD57+ cell expansion, shown by flow cytometry, had occurred in the patients selected for sequencing. Profiling of TCR beta VDJ combinations and CDR3 sequences used genomic DNA as template. One entry per CDR3 protein, called by TCRdb with MiXCR from the reads. This table holds 200,000 to 300,000 distinct CDR3 sequences, 40% to 50% found once. Sequencing input: sorted CD4+, CD8+, or CD8+CD57+ T cells (not recorded which) from PBMCs. The receptors derive from a human donor with aplastic anemia.

This chain connects TRBV30 to TRBJ2-3, with D possibly being TRBD1 or TRBD2 (5 bases each). The V gene lost 0 bases and the J gene lost 6 bases, with 16 bases spanning the gap. Germline V lookup: CDR1 GTSNPN, CDR2 SVGIG (reference sequence). The CDR3 runs to 15 residues. The CDR3 spells CAWSVGPGPLDTQYF. The CDR3 coding sequence is TGTGCCTGGAGTGTAGGGCCGGGGCCCCTTGATACGCAGTATTTT.

This clonotype was seen many times. The rearrangement joins TRBV5-1 to TRBJ1-1; the D gene is possibly TRBD1 (6 bases). CDR3 size: 13 residues. Germline assignment: CDR1 SGHRS and CDR2 YFSETQ. V shed 1 base and J shed 5 bases, with 9 bases lying between them. The CDR3 sequence: CASSLRGGTEAFF. For the CDR3, the DNA is TGCGCCAGCAGCTTGAGGGGGGGTACTGAAGCTTTCTTT.

This clonotype came up many times. This chain links TRBV10-1 with TRBJ2-3; no firm D call. This CDR3 comprises 13 residues. CDR1 is WNHNN, CDR2 SYGVQD, per germline (reference sequence). V shed 2 bases and J shed 6 bases, with 9 bases lying between them. This CDR3 is CASSETQTDTQYF. The CDR3 nucleotides are TGCGCCAGCAGTGAGACCCAAACGGATACGCAGTATTTT.

The V and J genes are TRBV5-6 and TRBJ2-2; D may be TRBD1 (5 bases). The CDR3 contains 16 residues. From germline, CDR1 is SGHDT and CDR2 YYEEEE. The V and J ends lost 7 bases and 3 bases respectively, with 19 bases between them. CDR3 sequence reads: CASQDEGDSYTGELFF. The CDR3 DNA reads as TGTGCCAGCCAAGATGAAGGGGATTCGTACACCGGGGAGCTGTTTTTT.

This clonotype was counted only a few times. The chain couples TRBV27 to TRBJ2-1, with TRBD2 identical over 10 bases. CDR1 MNHEY and CDR2 SMNVEV come from the germline V gene (reference sequence). CDR3 length: 15 residues. The junction had 2 bases not matched to a gene; V was cut back by 6 bases and J by 0 bases. As DNA, the CDR3 is TGTGCCAGCAGGCTAGCGGGAGCCTCCTACAATGAGCAGTTCTTC. The encoded protein is CASRLAGASYNEQFF.

The chain combines TRBV27 with TRBJ1-6; tentative D call: TRBD1 (5 bases). The CDR3 consists of 16 residues. The germline V gene encodes CDR1 MNHEY and CDR2 SMNVEV (reference sequence). Trimming stripped 6 bases from V and 7 bases from J, with 19 bases between. CDR3 sequence reads: CASRSDLGGMNSPLHF. In DNA, the CDR3 is TGTGCCAGCAGGTCGGATCTTGGGGGGATGAATTCACCCCTCCACTTT.

On this clonotype itself: Likely a read error: the CDR3 ends without its conserved phenylalanine or tryptophan. The DNA is omitted, as the CDR3 cannot be located on it reliably, and the CDR3 follows TCRdb's listing. This chain joins TRBV2 and TRBJ2-1; TRBD1 was called by the table and not checked on the DNA. Germline-derived CDR1 and CDR2 are SNHLY and FYNNEI. The CDR3 has 8 amino acids, counting both end residues. CDR3 in amino acids: CASSEGQI.

The chain is built from TRBV20-1 and TRBJ2-3, with 9 bases aligning to TRBD2. CDR1 is DFQATT and CDR2 is SNEGSKA in the germline V gene (reference sequence). The V segment lost 5 bases and the J segment 3 bases; nucleotides outside the gene matches: 9. The CDR3 contains 15 residues. This CDR3 reads CSADTSGPATDTQYF. CDR3 coding DNA: TGCAGTGCTGATACTAGCGGGCCTGCTACAGATACGCAGTATTTT.

There are many counts of this clonotype. The chain couples TRBV7-9 to TRBJ1-5, with D uncertain. The CDR3 contains 15 residues. The germline V and J ends were trimmed by 5 bases and 5 bases, with 16 bases remaining between them. Germline V gene data show CDR1 as SEHNR and CDR2 as FQNEAQ (reference sequence). DNA for the CDR3: TGTGCCAGCAGCCCCGAGGGTTATGGGGATCAGCCCCAGCATTTT. Protein product: CASSPEGYGDQPQHF.

This clonotype was seen at least ten times. V and J are TRBV4-1 and TRBJ2-1; D may correspond to TRBD1 or TRBD2 (5 bases each). CDR1 is MGHRA and CDR2 is YSYEKL in the germline V gene. The CDR3 length is 17 residues. V was shortened by 2 bases and J by 4 bases, with 18 bases between the two germline ends. The CDR3: CASSQRTRRGAYNEQFF. CDR3 DNA sequence: TGCGCCAGCAGCCAACGAACCAGGAGAGGGGCGTACAATGAGCAGTTCTTC.

CDR3 bases: TGTGCCAGTAGTAGGAACATGGGCACTGAAGCTTTCTTT. It specifies CASSRNMGTEAFF. V and J are TRBV19 and TRBJ1-1; D is unclear. Trimming pared 4 bases from V and 4 bases from J, leaving 10 bases between. This CDR3 is 13 amino acids long. CDR1 is LNHDA, CDR2 SQIVND, per germline (reference sequence).

The gene calls are TRBV12-3 or TRBV12-4 and TRBJ1-2, with 11 nucleotides matching TRBD1. Unmatched junction bases numbered 4, after V lost 1 base and J lost 9 bases. The CDR3 runs 14 residues. The CDR3 DNA follows: TGTGCCAGCAGTTTAGGGACAGGGGGCCGCAGCTACACCTTC. Translating gives CASSLGTGGRSYTF.

V and J are TRBV11-2 and TRBJ2-7; the match to TRBD2 covers 13 bases. J gave up 4 bases and V 1 base, and 13 bases lay outside the gene matches. Germline CDR1 and CDR2: SGHAT and FQNNGV. The CDR3 is made up of 19 amino acids. The CDR3 here is CASSLGGGTSGRERYEQYF. CDR3 coding DNA: TGTGCCAGCAGCTTAGGCGGGGGAACTAGCGGGAGGGAGAGGTACGAGCAGTACTTC.

This clonotype was picked up a small number of times. The J gene is TRBJ2-3, the V gene TRBV15; D ambiguous. CDR1 and CDR2 from the germline V gene are LNHNV and YYDKDF (reference sequence). This CDR3 region has 13 residues. Trimming stripped 0 bases from V and 11 bases from J, with 12 bases between. CDR3 coding DNA: TGTGCCACCAGCAGAGACTTGCGGTATGAGCAGTATTTT. Translated, it gives CATSRDLRYEQYF.

As for this clonotype: This sequence may be a read error, since a much larger clone differs from it by one base. V usage is TRBV10-3 and J usage is TRBJ1-6, with D uncertain. From germline, CDR1 is ENHRY and CDR2 SYGVKD. The CDR3 totals 17 residues. V lost 10 bases and J 0 bases, leaving 19 bases between the germline ends. The CDR3 here is CASSHGLTPSYNSPLHF. In DNA, the CDR3 is TGTGCCAGCAGCCACGGACTCACGCCCTCCTATAATTCACCCCTCCACTTT.

This clonotype came up a few times. V and J are TRBV7-9 and TRBJ1-1; D is ambiguous. Trimming shortened V by 3 bases and J by 1 base, and 9 bases separated the two germline ends. There are 14 residues in the CDR3. CDR1 and CDR2 from the germline V gene are SEHNR and FQNEAQ (reference sequence). CDR3 DNA: TGTGCCAGCAGCTTCGCCGTCGGGAACACTGAAGCTTTCTTT. As protein: CASSFAVGNTEAFF.